This T cell receptor (beta chain) was captured by sequencing in a study of cytomegalovirus exposure and HLA in healthy donors. The CDR3 covers 15 residues. The V gene end was trimmed by 5 bases and the J gene end by 5 bases; junction bases not matched to a gene: 5. Germline CDR1 MNHEY, CDR2 SMNVEV (reference sequence). PCR was performed using 60 Vbeta and 13 Jbeta primers. Sequencing used immunoSEQ multiplex PCR; TCRdb keeps in-frame clones, though not all of them. Among 100,000 to 150,000 clones, about four fifths were seen once, and the ten largest hold around 9.1%. This sequence joins TRBV27 and TRBJ2-2; 10 bases align to TRBD1. The TCR comes from a woman in her forties or fifties in good health and CMV-seropositive. Sequencing input: PBMCs. The CDR3 spells CASSSRDRGTGELFF. The CDR3 DNA reads TGTGCCAGCAGTAGCAGGGACAGGGGAACCGGGGAGCTGTTTTTT.